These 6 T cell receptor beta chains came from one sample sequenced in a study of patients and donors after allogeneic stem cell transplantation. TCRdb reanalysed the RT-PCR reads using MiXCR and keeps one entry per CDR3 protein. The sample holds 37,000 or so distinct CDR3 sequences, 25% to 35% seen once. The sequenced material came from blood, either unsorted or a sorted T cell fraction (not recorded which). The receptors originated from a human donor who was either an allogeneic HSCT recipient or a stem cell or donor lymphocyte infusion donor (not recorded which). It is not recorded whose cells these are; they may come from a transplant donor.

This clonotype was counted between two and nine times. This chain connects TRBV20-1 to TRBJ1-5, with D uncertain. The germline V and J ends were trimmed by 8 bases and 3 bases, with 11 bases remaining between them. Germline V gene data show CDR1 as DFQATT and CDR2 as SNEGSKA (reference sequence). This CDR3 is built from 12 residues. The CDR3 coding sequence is TGCAGTTTATCCGCGCCCAATCAGCCCCAGCATTTT. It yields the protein CSLSAPNQPQHF.

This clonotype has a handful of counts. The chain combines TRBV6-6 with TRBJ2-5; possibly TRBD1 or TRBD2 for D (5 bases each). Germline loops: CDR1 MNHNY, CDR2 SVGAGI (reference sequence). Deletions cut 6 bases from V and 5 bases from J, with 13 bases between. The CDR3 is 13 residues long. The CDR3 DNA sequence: TGTGCCAGCAGCAAGGGGTGGGGGGAGACCCAGTACTTC. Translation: CASSKGWGETQYF.

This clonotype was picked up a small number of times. The CDR3 loop reads CASSVAWSTDTQYF. CDR3 coding DNA: TGTGCCAGCAGCGTAGCGTGGTCCACAGATACGCAGTATTTT. The chain combines TRBV9 with TRBJ2-3; D unclear. The CDR3 is made up of 14 amino acids. V gave up 0 bases and J gave up 2 bases, with 7 bases separating them. The germline V gene encodes CDR1 SGDLS and CDR2 YYNGEE.

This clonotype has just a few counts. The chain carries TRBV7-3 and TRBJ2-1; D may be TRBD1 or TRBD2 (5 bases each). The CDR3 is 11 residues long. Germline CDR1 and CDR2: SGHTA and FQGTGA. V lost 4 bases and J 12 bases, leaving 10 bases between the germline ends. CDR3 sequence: CASSSGRTQFF. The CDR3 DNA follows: TGTGCCAGCAGCTCGGGACGGACGCAGTTCTTC.

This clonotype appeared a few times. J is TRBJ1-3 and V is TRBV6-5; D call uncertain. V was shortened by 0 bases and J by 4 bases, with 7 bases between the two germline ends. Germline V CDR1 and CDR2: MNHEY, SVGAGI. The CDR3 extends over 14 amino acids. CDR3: CASSYSRAGNTIYF. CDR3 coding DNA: TGTGCCAGCAGTTACTCTAGGGCAGGAAACACCATATATTTT.

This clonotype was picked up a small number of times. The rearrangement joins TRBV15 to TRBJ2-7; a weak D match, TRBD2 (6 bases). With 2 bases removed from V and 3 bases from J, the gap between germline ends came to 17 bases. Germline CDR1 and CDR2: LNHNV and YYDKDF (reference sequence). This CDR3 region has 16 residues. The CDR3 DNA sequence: TGTGCCACCAGCAGATCCCCGGAGGGGAACGTCTACGAGCAGTACTTC. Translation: CATSRSPEGNVYEQYF. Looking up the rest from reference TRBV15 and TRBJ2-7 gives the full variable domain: DAMVIQNPRYQVTQFGKPVTLSCSQTLNHNVMYWYQQKSSQAPKLLFHYYDKDFNNEADTPDNFQSRRPNTSFCFLDIRSPGLGDTAMYLCATSRSPEGNVYEQYFGPGTRLTVT.